Listed below are T cell receptor beta chains from one sample, sequenced in a study of blood T cells in healthy people across ages. TCRdb ran MiXCR on the 5' RACE reads and lists one entry per CDR3 protein. This table holds about 1.8 million distinct CDR3 sequences, about 49% found once. Specimen: blood. The receptors derive from a woman aged 40 to 55 in good health. Each CDR3 is given with its conserved first and last residue. A D gene is named only where the DNA matches it firmly.

TRBD1 | TRBV6-5 | CASSYSAGQVDYGYTF
. | TRBV20-1 | CSANLYGTEQYF
TRBD1 | TRBV7-3 | CASSLVRGQGAGANVLTF
. | TRBV20-1 | CSARRAAYEQYF
. | TRBV6-2/TRBV6-3 | CASRTGVKDTQYF
TRBD2 | TRBV12-3/TRBV12-4 | CASSPELAGVITDTQYF
. | TRBV12-3/TRBV12-4 | CASSPRRNTEAFF
. | TRBV29-1 | CSVSGRGTNTEAFF
TRBD1 | TRBV9 | CASSTYRGAGSYNSPLHF
. | TRBV9 | CASSTRGAGITDTQYF
. | TRBV20-1 | CSAKADAQYF
. | TRBV5-1 | CASSPGTFGDGYTF
. | TRBV10-3 | CAISVTGFNDGQFF
TRBD2 | TRBV6-1 | CASSGLAGYYNEQFF
. | TRBV19 | CASSIGAGQFF
. | TRBV20-1 | CSARDAGKGTGELFF
. | TRBV20-1 | CSARIQGGGANVLTF
. | TRBV29-1 | CSVGVGGSGEQYF
TRBD2 | TRBV11-2 | CASSAKFLAGGPNEQFF
. | TRBV27 | CASSLWAGSKNGANVLTF
. | TRBV29-1 | CSVEIDGDTQYF
TRBD2 | TRBV5-6 | CASSFALAGEDTQYF
. | TRBV28 | CASSPLSFNQPQHF
. | TRBV4-2 | CASSANGNRYSNQPQHF
. | TRBV7-2 | CASGTRRLNEKLFF
. | TRBV13 | CAGRLATGLNTEAFF
. | TRBV25-1 | CASSERAGRQNSPLHF
. | TRBV7-2 | CASSQSHSTDTQYF
TRBD2 | TRBV9 | CASSTSGGPGNEQYF
TRBD1 | TRBV7-9 | CASSQQGASGYTF
TRBD1 | TRBV4-1 | CASSRAGTGGNNEQFF
. | TRBV12-3/TRBV12-4 | CASSPLQGGTSTDTQYF
. | TRBV5-5 | CASTDFGTLSDIQYF
TRBD1 | TRBV7-9 | CASSSATGGETQYF
. | TRBV6-2/TRBV6-3 | CASSYVAFRANYGYTF
TRBD1 | TRBV29-1 | CSVNGPGGTEAFF
. | TRBV6-5 | CASVAGKDYGYTF
. | TRBV6-5 | CASSYNSKDYGYTF
TRBD2 | TRBV27 | CASSLGGLAGGLVDEQFF
TRBD1 | TRBV7-9 | CASSAIQGRARAYGYTF
. | TRBV7-3 | CASSLGLGFRETQYF
. | TRBV6-6 | CASRPRDRPTNEQFF
TRBD2 | TRBV27 | CASSLTRGGYNEQYF